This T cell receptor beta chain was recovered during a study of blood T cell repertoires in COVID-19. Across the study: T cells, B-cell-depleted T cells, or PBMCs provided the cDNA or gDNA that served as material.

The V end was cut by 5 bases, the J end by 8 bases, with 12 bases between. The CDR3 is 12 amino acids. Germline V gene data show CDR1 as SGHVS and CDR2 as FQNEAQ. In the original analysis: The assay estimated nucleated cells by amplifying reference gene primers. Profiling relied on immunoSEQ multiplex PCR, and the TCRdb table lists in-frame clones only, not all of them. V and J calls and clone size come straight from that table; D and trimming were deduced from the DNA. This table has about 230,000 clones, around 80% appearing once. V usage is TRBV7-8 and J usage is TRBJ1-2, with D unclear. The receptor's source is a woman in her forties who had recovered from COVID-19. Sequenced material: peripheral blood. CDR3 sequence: CASSLRSWGYTF. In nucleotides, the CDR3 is TGTGCCAGCAGCCTTCGGAGTTGGGGCTACACCTTC.